What follows are 5 T cell receptor beta chains derived from one specimen sequenced in a study of blood T cell repertoires in COVID-19 (dated by TCRdb to the early 2020s). Library creation used the immunoSEQ multiplex PCR assay. TCRdb provides this immuneACCESS table in a form limited to in-frame rearrangements. Some clones are lacking; in checked studies, under half of them reflect an unresolved V gene, and why the rest are absent is not known. For this sample there are approximately 160,000 clones; approximately 80% appear just once. The top ten hold 8.1% of the sample. The sequenced material came from peripheral blood. The receptors shown here come from a man aged 55 to 70 with acute or convalescent COVID-19.

The V call is TRBV29-1, the J call TRBJ1-1; 9 bases are a match to TRBD1. Germline V gene data show CDR1 as SQVTM and CDR2 as ANQGSEA. V dropped 3 bases and J dropped 4; count of bases not matched to a gene: 3. CDR3 length: 13 amino acids. CDR3 nucleotide sequence: TGCAGCGTTGAGACAGGGGGAGGCACTGAAGCTTTCTTT. This translates into CSVETGGGTEAFF.

V usage is TRBV7-8 and J usage is TRBJ2-7; TRBD1 matches at 9 bases. Germline V gene data show CDR1 as SGHVS and CDR2 as FQNEAQ. CDR3 length: 19 amino acids. J was trimmed by 3 bases and V by 6 bases; bases with no gene match: 21. CDR3 sequence (DNA): TGTGCCAGCAGTTCCACTTCGGTTGGGTACCGGGACAGGGACTACGAGCAGTACTTC. Protein sequence: CASSSTSVGYRDRDYEQYF.

Turning to this clone: At one end the junction does not follow the germline gene, possibly because of a read error. The chain links TRBV30 to TRBJ2-1; TRBD2 matches at 8 bases. The CDR3 extends over 12 amino acids. Germline loops: CDR1 GTSNPN, CDR2 SVGIG (reference sequence). CDR3 region: CARSGGYNEQFF. The CDR3 DNA is TGCGCTAGAAGCGGGGGATACAATGAGCAGTTCTTC.

The chain combines TRBV9 with TRBJ2-2; D perhaps matches TRBD1 (6 bases). The germline CDR1 and CDR2 sequences are SGDLS and YYNGEE. V lost 4 bases and J lost 1, with 11 bases in between. The CDR3 is 15 amino acids. CDR3 loop: CASSFAQGNTGELFF. The CDR3 DNA is TGTGCCAGCAGCTTTGCACAGGGGAACACCGGGGAGCTGTTTTTT. The variable domain in full, with the rest retrieved from reference TRBV9 and TRBJ2-2, is DSGVTQTPKHLITATGQRVTLRCSPRSGDLSVYWYQQSLDQGLQFLIQYYNGEERAKGNILERFSAQQFPDLHSELNLSSLELGDSALYFCASSFAQGNTGELFFGEGSRLTVL.

The V gene is TRBV7-8, the J gene TRBJ1-5, with a possible D match to TRBD1 (5 bases). The length of the CDR3 is 17 residues. Germline assignment: CDR1 SGHVS and CDR2 FQNEAQ. The germline V and J ends were trimmed by 5 bases and 0 bases, with 17 bases remaining between them. The DNA of the CDR3 is TGTGCCAGCAGCGAATTAGAGGCAGGGATTAGCAATCAGCCCCAGCATTTT. This sequence encodes CASSELEAGISNQPQHF.